What follows are 24 T cell receptor beta chains derived from one specimen sequenced in a study of blood T cells in healthy people across ages. Alongside a J-beta primer mix, a sample-barcoded 5' primer served in a second PCR lasting roughly 6 to 11 cycles. Using its own MiXCR run on the 5' RACE reads, TCRdb lists one record per CDR3 protein. The sample includes around 280,000 distinct CDR3 sequences, roughly 26% seen only once; the top ten take about 30%. Specimen: blood. Receptors originate from a woman aged 65 to 85 in good health.

This clonotype was seen ten or more times. The chain couples TRBV28 to TRBJ2-5; 7 positions agree with TRBD2. The germline gives CDR1 MDHEN, CDR2 SYDVKM. This CDR3 has 16 residues. V trimming: 2 bases; J trimming: 1 base; junction bases outside the gene matches: 7. The CDR3 spells CASSLTGRGSQETQYF. CDR3 coding DNA: TGTGCCAGCAGTTTAACGGGGAGGGGTTCCCAAGAGACCCAGTACTTC.

The chain employs TRBV20-1 and TRBJ2-5, with a weak D call TRBD1 (6 bases). V was clipped by 5 bases and J by 2 bases, with 12 bases between them. Germline V gene data show CDR1 as DFQATT and CDR2 as SNEGSKA (reference sequence). The CDR3 spans 13 residues. The CDR3 DNA follows: TGCAGTGCTCCCGACAGGATTCAAGAGACCCAGTACTTC. It translates to CSAPDRIQETQYF.

V is TRBV12-3 or TRBV12-4 and J is TRBJ2-2; 7 bases line up with TRBD1. The CDR3 runs 14 residues. V lost 5 bases, J lost 1 base, and 1 base stayed unmatched. The CDR3 loop reads CASSRDRNTGELFF. The CDR3, as DNA: TGTGCCAGCAGTCGGGACAGGAACACCGGGGAGCTGTTTTTT.

The chain couples TRBV28 to TRBJ2-2; D gene uncertain. This CDR3 spans 16 amino acids. Trimming pared 6 bases from V and 1 base from J, leaving 15 bases between. Germline V CDR1 and CDR2: MDHEN, SYDVKM. CDR3 region: CASSFLLVGNTGELFF. DNA for the CDR3: TGTGCCAGCAGCTTCCTCCTAGTGGGGAACACCGGGGAGCTGTTTTTT.

This clonotype occurred a few times. The V and J genes are TRBV14 and TRBJ2-6, with D possibly being TRBD1 (5 bases). The germline CDR1 and CDR2 sequences are SGHDN and FVKESK. Trimming removed 2 bases from V and 0 bases from J, with 11 bases in between. CDR3 length: 17 amino acids. CDR3 bases: TGTGCCAGCAGCCAACGGACACCTATCTCTGGGGCCAACGTCCTGACTTTC. Protein: CASSQRTPISGANVLTF.

The rearrangement links TRBV5-6 to TRBJ1-2; weak D call: TRBD1 (5 bases). The CDR3 is 14 amino acids. The germline V gene has CDR1 SGHDT and CDR2 YYEEEE. Trimming removed 3 bases at V and 7 bases at J, with 16 bases between. CDR3 in amino acids: CASSSGRMTSGYTF. The CDR3 coding sequence is TGTGCCAGCAGCTCGGGACGGATGACTAGTGGCTACACCTTC.

This clonotype was seen ten or more times. The V call is TRBV12-3 or TRBV12-4, the J call TRBJ1-4; 8 nucleotides match TRBD1. Trimming removed 3 bases from V and 3 bases from J; junction bases left unmatched: 0. The CDR3 is 14 residues long. The CDR3 DNA reads as TGTGCCAGCAGTTTGGGACAGGCTAATGAAAAACTGTTTTTT. Translating gives CASSLGQANEKLFF.

This clonotype was seen a handful of times. This sequence joins TRBV20-1 and TRBJ1-4; D possibly corresponds to TRBD1 (6 bases). Trimming cost V 0 bases and J 16 bases, with 15 bases left between them. The CDR3 totals 12 residues. Per germline, CDR1 DFQATT and CDR2 SNEGSKA (reference sequence). CDR3 sequence reads: CSAREGGLAAFF. The CDR3, as DNA: TGCAGTGCTAGAGAGGGGGGCCTTGCGGCGTTTTTT.

With respect to this clonotype: At one end the junction does not follow the germline gene, possibly because of a read error. The chain links TRBV7-9 to TRBJ1-1; D perhaps matches TRBD1 (6 bases). This CDR3 region has 15 residues. Per the germline V gene, CDR1 is SEHNR and CDR2 is FQNEAQ (reference sequence). CDR3 nucleotide sequence: TGTGCCAGCAGCCAGAAGGGGGGGCCTAACACCGAAGCTTTCTTT. Its protein product is CASSQKGGPNTEAFF.

The rearrangement links TRBV12-3 or TRBV12-4 to TRBJ2-1; D remains unclear. CDR3 length: 10 amino acids. The V end was cut by 6 bases, the J end by 12 bases, with 9 bases between. In DNA form, the CDR3 reads TGTGCCAGCAGAGATCTAAGGCAGTTCTTC. Protein: CASRDLRQFF.

The gene calls are TRBV6-1 and TRBJ2-3; 9 bases match TRBD1. Trimming took 5 bases from V and 6 from J; bases not matched to a gene: 9. CDR3 length: 15 amino acids. Germline V gives CDR1 MNHNS, CDR2 SASEGT. In DNA, the CDR3 is TGTGCCAGCAGTCCACAGACAGGGGGGCGGGATACGCAGTATTTT. Its protein is CASSPQTGGRDTQYF.

This clonotype was recorded a few times. The chain joins TRBV7-2 to TRBJ2-1, with TRBD1 as a possible D gene (7 bases). The CDR3 has 13 amino acids. Germline values: CDR1 SGHTA, CDR2 FQGNSA. V gave up 1 base and J gave up 9 bases, with 10 bases separating them. CDR3 DNA sequence: TGTGCCAGCAGCTTAGGGGGGGACAGTGAGCAGTTCTTC. Protein sequence: CASSLGGDSEQFF.

The chain carries TRBV7-2 and TRBJ2-1; 9 nucleotides align to TRBD2. This CDR3 contains 15 residues. CDR1 and CDR2 (germline): SGHTA, FQGNSA. V was clipped by 3 bases and J by 5 bases; unmatched bases: 5. CDR3 nucleotide sequence: TGTGCCAGCAGCTTTAGCGGGAGTAAGGACAATGAGCAGTTCTTC. It codes for CASSFSGSKDNEQFF.

The chain couples TRBV7-8 to TRBJ2-6; perhaps D is TRBD1 or TRBD2 (6 bases each). The V gene lost 3 bases and the J gene lost 2 bases, with 11 bases spanning the gap. CDR3 length: 16 amino acids. The germline CDR1 and CDR2 sequences are SGHVS and FQNEAQ. CDR3 region: CASSFLGGTGANVLTF. CDR3 DNA sequence: TGTGCCAGCAGCTTCTTAGGGGGGACTGGGGCCAACGTCCTGACTTTC.

A few counts support this clonotype. The rearrangement uses TRBV3-1 and TRBJ1-6, with a possible D match to TRBD1 (5 bases). Trimming removed 0 bases at V and 8 bases at J, with 8 bases between. Germline V gene data show CDR1 as LGHDT and CDR2 as YNNKEL (reference sequence). This CDR3 spans 14 amino acids. CDR3 nucleotides: TGTGCCAGCAGCCAAGATGGGGGGGATTCACCCCTCCACTTT. Amino acid sequence: CASSQDGGDSPLHF.

This clonotype occurred a few times. This rearrangement joins TRBV15 to TRBJ2-5; TRBD1 matches at 7 bases. Germline V CDR1 and CDR2: LNHNV, YYDKDF (reference sequence). The CDR3 extends over 15 amino acids. V was clipped by 3 bases and J by 2 bases; unmatched bases: 6. The CDR3 DNA reads TGTGCCACCAGCAGCGAGGACAGGACTCAAGAGACCCAGTACTTC. Translating it yields CATSSEDRTQETQYF.

This clonotype was seen more than once but under ten times. The chain combines TRBV20-1 with TRBJ1-5; D gene unclear. Looked up from germline, CDR1 is DFQATT and CDR2 is SNEGSKA (reference sequence). This CDR3 comprises 14 residues. V was pared by 2 bases and J by 7 bases, with 15 bases between. The CDR3 spells CSARYEGQSQPQHF. The CDR3 DNA sequence: TGCAGTGCTAGATACGAAGGGCAGAGCCAGCCCCAGCATTTT.

The CDR3 region is CASSWGGANSPLHF. CDR3 DNA: TGTGCCAGCAGCTGGGGGGGAGCCAATTCACCCCTCCACTTT. The genes are TRBV7-9 and TRBJ1-6, with D maybe TRBD1 (5 bases). Germline CDR1 SEHNR, CDR2 FQNEAQ (reference sequence). The CDR3 is 14 amino acids. The V end lost 4 bases, the J end lost 7 bases, and 11 bases lay between the germline ends.

As to this clonotype: At one end, the junction sequence differs from germline, possibly due to a read error. V gene TRBV12-3 or TRBV12-4 combines with J gene TRBJ2-6; 9 nucleotides line up with TRBD1. This CDR3 contains 17 residues. CDR3 region: CANSFGTGLSGANVLTF. The CDR3 nucleotides read TGTGCCAACAGTTTCGGGACAGGGCTAAGCGGGGCCAACGTCCTGACTTTC.

This clonotype was picked up a small number of times. The chain joins TRBV7-2 to TRBJ2-1; 11 nucleotides align to TRBD2. The CDR3 is 15 amino acids. V shed 7 bases and J 4 bases; nucleotides not matched to a gene: 6. CDR1 is SGHTA and CDR2 is FQGNSA in the germline V gene. CDR3 bases: TGTGCCAGCACCTGGACTAGCGGGCTATACAATGAGCAGTTCTTC. As protein: CASTWTSGLYNEQFF.

This clonotype was seen more than once but under ten times. This rearrangement joins TRBV12-3 or TRBV12-4 to TRBJ2-7; D uncertain. The CDR3 covers 14 residues. The V end lost 3 bases, the J end lost 3 bases, and 12 bases lay between the germline ends. CDR3 coding DNA: TGTGCCAGCAGTTTGGCCGAGAGAAACTACGAGCAGTACTTC. This gives the protein CASSLAERNYEQYF.

This clonotype showed up many times. The chain is built from TRBV28 and TRBJ1-3; D gene uncertain. Looked up from germline, CDR1 is MDHEN and CDR2 is SYDVKM. The CDR3 totals 16 residues. V was cut by 6 bases and J by 0 bases, with 15 bases left in between. The CDR3: CASRPPRTGSGNTIYF. The CDR3 DNA reads as TGTGCCAGCAGACCACCCCGGACTGGCTCTGGAAACACCATATATTTT.

The genes are TRBV7-8 and TRBJ2-5; 7 nucleotides align to TRBD2. Germline V gives CDR1 SGHVS, CDR2 FQNEAQ. V was clipped by 3 bases and J by 3 bases; unmatched bases: 10. The CDR3 is made up of 16 amino acids. The CDR3 is CASSFNWDYLEETQYF. The CDR3 DNA reads as TGTGCCAGCAGCTTTAACTGGGACTATCTTGAAGAGACCCAGTACTTC.

The chain recombines TRBV6-5 with TRBJ1-6; possible D gene TRBD1, 6 bases. CDR1 is MNHEY and CDR2 is SVGAGI in the germline V gene. Deletions cut 2 bases from V and 9 bases from J, with 8 bases between. The CDR3 consists of 13 residues. The CDR3 region has the DNA TGTGCCAGCAGTTACGAGGGGGGTTCACCCCTCCACTTT. It yields the protein CASSYEGGSPLHF.